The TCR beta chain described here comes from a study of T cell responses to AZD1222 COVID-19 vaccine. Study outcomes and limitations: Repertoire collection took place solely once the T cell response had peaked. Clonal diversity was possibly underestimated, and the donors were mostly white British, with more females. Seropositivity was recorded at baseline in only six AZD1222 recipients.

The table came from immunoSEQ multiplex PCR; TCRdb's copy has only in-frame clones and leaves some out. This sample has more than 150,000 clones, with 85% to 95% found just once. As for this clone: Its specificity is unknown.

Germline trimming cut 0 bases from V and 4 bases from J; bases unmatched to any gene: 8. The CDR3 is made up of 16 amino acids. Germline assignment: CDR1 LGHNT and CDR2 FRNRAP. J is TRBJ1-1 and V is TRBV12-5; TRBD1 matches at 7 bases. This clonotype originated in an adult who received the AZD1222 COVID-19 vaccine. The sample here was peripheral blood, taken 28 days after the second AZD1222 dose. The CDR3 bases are TGTGCTAGTGGTTTGGTAATAGGGGGCGAGGGCACTGAAGCTTTCTTT. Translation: CASGLVIGGEGTEAFF.